Presented here are 15 T cell receptor beta chains from one specimen sequenced in a study of blood T cell repertoires in COVID-19. Method: immunoSEQ multiplex PCR; TCRdb's copy keeps in-frame clones and lacks some. The data show approximately 300,000 clones, about nine tenths seen once. Source material: peripheral blood. The source is a woman aged 30 to 39 with COVID-19, enrolled during active disease.

The chain has TRBV9 and TRBJ2-1; TRBD2 matches at 7 bases. V dropped 2 bases and J dropped 6; count of bases not matched to a gene: 8. Germline CDR1 is SGDLS and CDR2 is YYNGEE. The CDR3 consists of 15 residues. CDR3 nucleotides: TGTGCCAGCAGCGTTCTAGCGGCCCAAGTCAATGAGCAGTTCTTC. Its protein product is CASSVLAAQVNEQFF.

The chain combines TRBV11-2 with TRBJ2-5; 7 positions match TRBD2. This CDR3 has 13 residues. J was trimmed by 5 bases and V by 4 bases; bases with no gene match: 4. The germline CDR1 and CDR2 sequences are SGHAT and FQNNGV. The CDR3 DNA is TGTGCCAGCAGCTGGACTAGGTGGGAGACCCAGTACTTC. Amino acids: CASSWTRWETQYF.

A word on this clone: This same CDR3 is encoded by further DNA sequences in the sample. The V call is TRBV7-9, the J call TRBJ2-3; possibly TRBD1 for D (6 bases). There are 14 residues in the CDR3. Germline lookup yields CDR1 SEHNR and CDR2 FQNEAQ (reference sequence). V lost 5 bases to trimming and J lost 0 bases, with 9 bases between them. CDR3 DNA: TGTGCCAGCAGCCTCACAGGGAGCACAGATACGCAGTATTTT. Protein: CASSLTGSTDTQYF.

The V call is TRBV5-1, the J call TRBJ2-1, with 15 bases identical to TRBD2. The CDR3 is made up of 15 amino acids. Germline values: CDR1 SGHRS, CDR2 YFSETQ. V lost 7 bases, J lost 7 bases, and 6 bases stayed unmatched. The CDR3 DNA is TGCGCCAGCTCTTCCGGGACTAGCGGGAGGAATGAGCAGTTCTTC. This sequence encodes CASSSGTSGRNEQFF.

The rearrangement joins TRBV19 to TRBJ2-1, with 7 bases aligning to TRBD1. The germline gives CDR1 LNHDA, CDR2 SQIVND (reference sequence). This CDR3 region has 14 residues. Trimming cost V 7 bases and J 4 bases; bases outside gene matches: 7. The CDR3 DNA follows: TGTGCCAGTAAACAGGGGTGGATATACAATGAGCAGTTCTTC. This translates into CASKQGWIYNEQFF.

V is TRBV27 and J is TRBJ1-1; D not certain. The CDR3 consists of 13 residues. Per the germline V gene, CDR1 is MNHEY and CDR2 is SMNVEV (reference sequence). Trimming left V 8 bases short and J 1 base short, with 11 bases between. CDR3 in amino acids: CASASTRNTEAFF. The DNA of the CDR3 is TGTGCCAGCGCATCAACTAGGAACACTGAAGCTTTCTTT.

Points on this clone: Mismatch with germline at one junction end may stem from a read error. V gene TRBV28 combines with J gene TRBJ1-5; 7 bases agree with TRBD1. The CDR3 covers 14 residues. Germline CDR1 and CDR2: MDHEN and SYDVKM. The CDR3 region is CASSWSGGNRPQHF. The CDR3 coding sequence is TGTGCCAGCAGTTGGTCAGGGGGGAATCGGCCCCAGCATTTT.

This clone was observed once. The genes are TRBV30 and TRBJ1-2, with no clear D. Germline CDR1 GTSNPN, CDR2 SVGIG (reference sequence). The CDR3 spans 13 residues. V lost 0 bases, J lost 8 bases, and 13 bases lay in between. The CDR3 loop is CAWSVTREGGYTF. The CDR3 DNA sequence: TGTGCCTGGAGTGTGACCCGGGAAGGGGGCTACACCTTC.

The genes are TRBV5-1 and TRBJ2-7; the D gene is possibly TRBD2 (6 bases). Per the germline V gene, CDR1 is SGHRS and CDR2 is YFSETQ. CDR3 length: 15 amino acids. The germline V and J ends were trimmed by 2 bases and 0 bases, with 12 bases remaining between them. CDR3 region: CASSFFSGSSYEQYF. In DNA, the CDR3 is TGCGCCAGCAGCTTCTTTAGCGGTTCCTCCTACGAGCAGTACTTC. Full variable domain (missing parts from reference TRBV5-1 and TRBJ2-7): KAGVTQTPRYLIKTRGQQVTLSCSPISGHRSVSWYQQTPGQGLQFLFEYFSETQRNKGNFPGRFSGRQFSNSRSEMNVSTLELGDSALYLCASSFFSGSSYEQYFGPGTRLTVT.

This clone was seen only a few times. The rearrangement uses TRBV4-1 and TRBJ1-2; TRBD1 agrees at 7 bases. Germline V gives CDR1 MGHRA, CDR2 YSYEKL. There are 18 residues in the CDR3. The V and J ends lost 1 base and 5 bases, in that order; junction bases with no gene match: 16. The CDR3 spells CASSQGVRTGQLYYGYTF. CDR3 nucleotides: TGCGCCAGCAGCCAAGGGGTAAGGACGGGACAGCTATATTATGGCTACACCTTC.

CDR3 amino acids: CASSRQGSNSPLHF. The DNA of the CDR3 is TGTGCCAGCAGCCGACAGGGGAGCAATTCACCCCTCCACTTT. V usage is TRBV6-5 and J usage is TRBJ1-6, with TRBD1 matching over 8 bases. Per germline, CDR1 MNHEY and CDR2 SVGAGI. The length of the CDR3 is 14 residues. The junction had 5 bases not matched to a gene; V was cut back by 6 bases and J by 7 bases.

The count of this clone is one. This sequence joins TRBV30 and TRBJ1-3; D not certain. V was pared by 0 bases and J by 8 bases, with 8 bases between. CDR1 GTSNPN and CDR2 SVGIG come from the germline V gene (reference sequence). This CDR3 has 12 amino acids. The CDR3 reads CAWSVSGDTIYF. The CDR3 coding sequence is TGTGCCTGGAGTGTATCCGGGGACACCATATATTTT.

Concerning this clone itself: Other DNA sequences of this sample code for an identical CDR3. The chain couples TRBV4-1 to TRBJ1-5; unclear D gene. The CDR3 is made up of 13 amino acids. Germline assignment: CDR1 MGHRA and CDR2 YSYEKL. V was shortened by 1 base and J by 5 bases, with 6 bases between the two germline ends. DNA for the CDR3: TGCGCCAGCAGCCAAGCCCGAGATCAGCCCCAGCATTTT. Translation gives CASSQARDQPQHF.

The chain employs TRBV2 and TRBJ2-7; D may be TRBD2 (7 bases). The CDR3 extends over 16 amino acids. Trimming left V 6 bases short and J 0 bases short, with 18 bases between. Germline-derived CDR1 and CDR2 are SNHLY and FYNNEI. The CDR3 DNA reads TGTGCCAGCAGCCAACCGAAAGGGGGGGGCTCCTACGAGCAGTACTTC. It codes for CASSQPKGGGSYEQYF.

CDR3 region: CASSLISGSTDTQYF. The CDR3 DNA sequence: TGTGCCAGCAGCTTGATTAGCGGGAGCACAGATACGCAGTATTTT. The chain recombines TRBV5-6 with TRBJ2-3; 7 nucleotides agree with TRBD2. The J segment lost 0 bases and the V segment lost 1 base, leaving 2 bases of the junction unmatched. From germline, CDR1 is SGHDT and CDR2 YYEEEE. The CDR3 contains 15 residues.